This T cell receptor (beta chain) was observed in a study of T cell responses to AZD1222 COVID-19 vaccine. The germline V gene has CDR1 MNHEY and CDR2 SMNVEV (reference sequence). Trimming removed 5 bases at V and 5 bases at J, with 3 bases between. This CDR3 contains 11 residues. Sequenced by immunoSEQ multiplex PCR; TCRdb stores in-frame clones only, minus some. Of roughly 150,000 clones listed, 80% to 90% are singletons. The receptor was isolated from an adult in good health. Source: peripheral blood, taken on day 0 of AZD1222 vaccination. The V and J genes are TRBV27 and TRBJ2-2; D not certain. The CDR3 DNA is TGTGCCAGCAGTCCTACCGGGGAGCTGTTTTTT. This encodes CASSPTGELFF.